A single sample gave rise to the 32 T cell receptor beta chains below, sequenced in a study of blood T cell repertoires in COVID-19. TCRdb's copy holds only in-frame clones and misses some; the assay was immunoSEQ multiplex PCR. The profile shows 180,000 or so clones, more than 85% of them singletons. The sequenced sample was PBMCs or T cells enriched from blood (not recorded which). These TCRs come from a human donor with acute COVID-19. The donor label of this sample is uncertain.

The chain is built from TRBV7-8 and TRBJ2-5; 10 positions match TRBD2. V trimming: 4 bases; J trimming: 2 bases; junction bases outside the gene matches: 4. The germline gives CDR1 SGHVS, CDR2 FQNEAQ. CDR3 size: 15 residues. The CDR3 sequence: CASSSGLAIQETQYF. DNA of the CDR3: TGTGCCAGCAGCTCGGGACTAGCGATTCAAGAGACCCAGTACTTC.

This clone was detected once. The CDR3 reads CASSSQGLAYEQYF. In DNA, the CDR3 is TGTGCCAGCAGCTCACAGGGGCTCGCCTACGAGCAGTACTTC. The chain carries TRBV7-2 and TRBJ2-7; 7 bases line up with TRBD1. Germline-derived CDR1 and CDR2 are SGHTA and FQGNSA. The V segment lost 4 bases and the J segment 2 bases; nucleotides outside the gene matches: 5. This CDR3 is 14 amino acids long.

The rearrangement uses TRBV19 and TRBJ2-7, with 10 nucleotides matching TRBD1. This CDR3 comprises 17 residues. Trimming took 1 base from V and 2 from J; bases not matched to a gene: 8. Germline V CDR1 and CDR2: LNHDA, SQIVND (reference sequence). The CDR3 here is CASSIVDVDRGTYEQYF. The CDR3, as DNA: TGTGCCAGTAGTATAGTAGATGTGGACAGGGGGACCTACGAGCAGTACTTC.

The chain links TRBV3-1 (or the pseudogene TRBV3-2) to TRBJ2-3; TRBD2 matches 10 bases. J gave up 4 bases and V 1 base, and 5 bases lay outside the gene matches. Germline V gene sequence: CDR1 LGHDT, CDR2 YNNKEL (reference sequence). The CDR3 covers 16 residues. Here the CDR3 DNA reads TGTGCCAGCAGCCAAGGGCTAGCGGGGGTGGCAGATACGCAGTATTTT. This sequence encodes CASSQGLAGVADTQYF.

The gene calls are TRBV19 and TRBJ1-5, with D uncertain. Germline V gives CDR1 LNHDA, CDR2 SQIVND (reference sequence). The CDR3 extends over 16 amino acids. V gave up 2 bases and J gave up 1 base, with 12 bases separating them. CDR3 sequence reads: CASSITASSSNQPQHF. The CDR3 bases are TGTGCCAGTAGTATAACAGCCTCTTCCAGCAATCAGCCCCAGCATTTT.

This sequence joins TRBV5-8 and TRBJ2-3; TRBD2 agrees at 12 bases. The length of the CDR3 is 16 residues. Trimming at V came to 4 bases and at J to 2 bases, leaving 5 bases not matched to a gene. CDR1 and CDR2 (germline): SGHTS, YDEGEE. This CDR3 is CASSPLAGGFTDTQYF. For the CDR3, the DNA is TGTGCCAGCAGCCCACTAGCGGGGGGCTTCACAGATACGCAGTATTTT. The whole variable domain, filled in from reference TRBV5-8 and TRBJ2-3, reads EAGVTQSPTHLIKTRGQQATLRCSPISGHTSVYWYQQALGLGLQFLLWYDEGEERNRGNFPPRFSGRQFPNYSSELNVNALELEDSALYLCASSPLAGGFTDTQYFGPGTRLTVL.

This clone was found a few times. The chain employs TRBV19 and TRBJ1-2; the D gene is possibly TRBD1 (5 bases). Germline V gene sequence: CDR1 LNHDA, CDR2 SQIVND (reference sequence). The CDR3 loop spans 14 amino acids. Trimming cost V 5 bases and J 4 bases, with 14 bases left between them. CDR3 nucleotides: TGTGCCAGTAGTGGGAAGGGGTATAGCTATGGCTACACCTTC. Translating gives CASSGKGYSYGYTF.

This CDR3 reads CASSQVGTELNYGYTF. CDR3 sequence (DNA): TGTGCCAGCAGCCAAGTTGGGACAGAGCTTAACTATGGCTACACCTTC. The V call is TRBV4-2, the J call TRBJ1-2; 7 bases map to TRBD1. CDR1 LGHNA and CDR2 YNFKEQ come from the germline V gene. The CDR3 loop spans 16 amino acids. The ends lost 1 base at V and 1 base at J; junction bases unmatched: 6.

CDR3 DNA: TGTGCCAGCAGTTCTCAGGCTACTGAAGCTTTCTTT. Amino acid sequence: CASSSQATEAFF. The chain joins TRBV6-6 to TRBJ1-1; D is unresolved. This CDR3 comprises 12 residues. CDR1 is MNHNY, CDR2 SVGAGI, per germline (reference sequence). Trimming took off 4 bases at V and 5 bases at J, with 8 bases between the two ends.

On this clone itself: Other DNA sequences from this sample encode an identical CDR3 as well. J is TRBJ2-3 and V is TRBV7-7; no clear D gene. The CDR3 contains 15 residues. Trimming removed 1 base from V and 2 bases from J, with 10 bases in between. Germline CDR1 is SSHAT and CDR2 is FNYEAQ (reference sequence). CDR3 DNA: TGTGCCAGCAGCTTAGGGTCTGGGCCCACAGATACGCAGTATTTT. Its translation: CASSLGSGPTDTQYF.

This clone was picked up one time. V and J are TRBV9 and TRBJ1-1, with D perhaps TRBD1 (5 bases). V gave up 0 bases and J gave up 3 bases, with 21 bases separating them. From germline, CDR1 is SGDLS and CDR2 YYNGEE. This CDR3 is built from 18 residues. This CDR3 reads CASSVGSQAVPGDTEAFF. The CDR3 DNA reads TGTGCCAGCAGCGTAGGGTCTCAGGCCGTACCGGGGGACACTGAAGCTTTCTTT.

This sequence joins TRBV7-9 and TRBJ2-3; 7 nucleotides match TRBD2. Trimming took 1 base from V and 9 from J; bases not matched to a gene: 16. The germline V gene has CDR1 SEHNR and CDR2 FQNEAQ (reference sequence). The CDR3 runs to 17 residues. CDR3 DNA sequence: TGTGCCAGCAGCTTAGAGCGGGACTACCATCCCACACGAACGCAGTATTTT. Amino acids: CASSLERDYHPTRTQYF.

This chain links TRBV30 with TRBJ1-1; 10 bases align to TRBD1. This CDR3 spans 15 amino acids. CDR1 and CDR2 from the germline V gene are GTSNPN and SVGIG (reference sequence). The CDR3 protein is CAFWGQGRGDTEAFF. CDR3 nucleotides: TGTGCTTTCTGGGGACAGGGGCGAGGCGACACTGAAGCTTTCTTT.

The chain links TRBV7-2 to TRBJ1-2, with TRBD1 as a possible D gene (5 bases). Per the germline V gene, CDR1 is SGHTA and CDR2 is FQGNSA. The CDR3 sequence is 15 residues long. V gave up 5 bases and J gave up 2 bases, with 15 bases separating them. The CDR3, as DNA: TGTGCCAGCAGCGAGATGCTAGGGGTAAACTATGGCTACACCTTC. This sequence encodes CASSEMLGVNYGYTF.

This clone was counted only a few times. The chain uses TRBV7-9 and TRBJ1-1, with TRBD1 identical over 8 bases. The CDR3 covers 16 residues. With V trimmed by 2 bases and J by 0 bases, 5 bases remained unmatched. In germline, CDR1 is SEHNR, CDR2 FQNEAQ (reference sequence). CDR3 DNA sequence: TGTGCCAGCAGCTTATACAGGGGGGGCCTGAACACTGAAGCTTTCTTT. Its protein is CASSLYRGGLNTEAFF.

The chain employs TRBV7-8 and TRBJ2-1, with D possibly called TRBD1 or TRBD2 (6 bases each). The CDR3 consists of 13 residues. Trimming pared 5 bases from V and 10 bases from J, leaving 15 bases between. Germline CDR1 is SGHVS and CDR2 is FQNEAQ. CDR3 sequence reads: CASSLGGLKEQFF. Written as DNA, the CDR3 is TGTGCCAGCAGCCTAGGGGGGCTTAAGGAGCAGTTCTTC. Combining the CDR3 with reference TRBV7-8 and TRBJ2-1 gives the whole variable domain GAGVSQSPRYKVAKRGQDVALRCDPISGHVSLFWYQQALGQGPEFLTYFQNEAQLDKSGLPSDRFFAERPEGSVSTLKIQRTQQEDSAVYLCASSLGGLKEQFFGPGTRLTVL.

The rearrangement links TRBV9 to TRBJ1-4; a possible D gene is TRBD1 (5 bases). Germline CDR1 and CDR2: SGDLS and YYNGEE. The V and J ends lost 4 bases and 0 bases respectively, with 16 bases between them. The CDR3 has 17 amino acids. The CDR3 sequence is CASSLSAGRSTNEKLFF. CDR3 nucleotides: TGTGCCAGCAGCCTATCCGCGGGGCGGTCAACTAATGAAAAACTGTTTTTT.

V usage is TRBV6-5 and J usage is TRBJ1-6; tentative D call: TRBD1 (6 bases). V was clipped by 2 bases and J by 9 bases, with 14 bases between them. Germline CDR1 MNHEY, CDR2 SVGAGI. The CDR3 is 15 amino acids. Here the CDR3 DNA reads TGTGCCAGCAGTTACGGATGGGGGGGCGGTTCACCCCTCCACTTT. This codes for CASSYGWGGGSPLHF.

The chain combines TRBV15 with TRBJ1-3; D gene uncertain. CDR1 is LNHNV and CDR2 is YYDKDF in the germline V gene (reference sequence). The V end lost 1 base, the J end lost 4 bases, and 14 bases lay between the germline ends. The CDR3 is made up of 16 amino acids. The CDR3 DNA is TGTGCCACCAGCAGAGGGTCGGAAGGGAGCGGAAACACCATATATTTT. Translated: CATSRGSEGSGNTIYF.

The chain uses TRBV9 and TRBJ2-1, with TRBD2 identical over 10 bases. The germline CDR1 and CDR2 sequences are SGDLS and YYNGEE. Trimming removed 0 bases from V and 5 bases from J; junction bases left unmatched: 8. CDR3 length: 17 residues. CDR3 in amino acids: CASSVAMGAGGHNEQFF. Here the CDR3 DNA reads TGTGCCAGCAGCGTAGCAATGGGAGCGGGGGGGCACAATGAGCAGTTCTTC.

This chain joins TRBV27 and TRBJ2-3; weak D call: TRBD2 (5 bases). V was cut by 2 bases and J by 8 bases, with 17 bases left in between. This CDR3 contains 15 residues. Germline V gives CDR1 MNHEY, CDR2 SMNVEV (reference sequence). CDR3 residues: CASSLVQTLGSTQYF. The CDR3 DNA reads as TGTGCCAGCAGTTTAGTACAGACCCTGGGGAGTACGCAGTATTTT.

V and J are TRBV29-1 and TRBJ1-2, with TRBD1 as a possible D gene (6 bases). Germline CDR1 reads SQVTM; CDR2 reads ANQGSEA. Trimming cost V 7 bases and J 6 bases, with 12 bases left between them. The CDR3 contains 11 residues. The CDR3 nucleotides read TGCAGCGACGACCCAGGGGATGGCTACACCTTC. Protein sequence: CSDDPGDGYTF.

The chain joins TRBV9 to TRBJ2-1; TRBD2 agrees at 10 bases. From germline, CDR1 is SGDLS and CDR2 YYNGEE. The V and J ends lost 0 bases and 4 bases, in that order; junction bases with no gene match: 4. CDR3 length: 16 residues. CDR3 coding DNA: TGTGCCAGCAGCGTAGCCGTAGCGGGGGGATACAATGAGCAGTTCTTC. It codes for CASSVAVAGGYNEQFF.

This rearrangement joins TRBV6-5 to TRBJ2-6; D may be TRBD1 (6 bases). CDR1 MNHEY and CDR2 SVGAGI come from the germline V gene. Trimming left V 2 bases short and J 3 bases short, with 11 bases between. The CDR3 loop spans 16 amino acids. CDR3 amino acids: CASSYETGNGANVLTF. The DNA of the CDR3 is TGTGCCAGCAGTTACGAAACAGGGAATGGGGCCAACGTCCTGACTTTC.

The chain recombines TRBV19 with TRBJ2-2; D may be TRBD1 (5 bases). Germline V gene sequence: CDR1 LNHDA, CDR2 SQIVND (reference sequence). Trimming took 7 bases from V and 1 from J, leaving 10 bases between them. CDR3 length: 14 amino acids. CDR3 sequence (DNA): TGTGCCAGTAAGGGGCTGGGGAACACCGGGGAGCTGTTTTTT. Residues: CASKGLGNTGELFF. The full variable domain, with the rest looked up from reference TRBV19 and TRBJ2-2, is DGGITQSPKYLFRKEGQNVTLSCEQNLNHDAMYWYRQDPGQGLRLIYYSQIVNDFQKGDIAEGYSVSREKKESFPLTVTSAQKNPTAFYLCASKGLGNTGELFFGEGSRLTVL.

V gene TRBV27 combines with J gene TRBJ2-3; TRBD1 is a possible D gene (7 bases). Deletions cut 7 bases from V and 6 bases from J, with 23 bases between. The germline V gene has CDR1 MNHEY and CDR2 SMNVEV (reference sequence). This CDR3 contains 16 residues. The CDR3 is CASTVKRQGGHDTQYF. The CDR3 DNA follows: TGTGCCAGCACCGTAAAAAGGCAGGGGGGACACGATACGCAGTATTTT.

This clone was seen a single time. At one end the junction does not follow the germline gene, possibly because of a read error. This chain uses TRBV3-1 (or the pseudogene TRBV3-2) with TRBJ2-7, with a tentative D call TRBD1 (5 bases). Germline V gene lookup returns CDR1 LGHDT and CDR2 YNNKEL (reference sequence). The CDR3 totals 15 residues. This chain's CDR3 is CASSQVKGPSHEQYF. CDR3 in DNA: TGTGCCAGCAGCCAAGTTAAGGGGCCCTCCCACGAGCAGTACTTC.

The chain couples TRBV3-1 (or the pseudogene TRBV3-2) to TRBJ1-5; D not certain. Germline CDR1 and CDR2: LGHDT and YNNKEL (reference sequence). Trimming pared 1 base from V and 0 bases from J, leaving 7 bases between. The CDR3 loop spans 15 amino acids. DNA for the CDR3: TGTGCCAGCAGCCAAGCGTCAGGTAGCAATCAGCCCCAGCATTTT. This encodes CASSQASGSNQPQHF.

V and J are TRBV7-2 and TRBJ2-3; 11 bases match TRBD2. Per the germline V gene, CDR1 is SGHTA and CDR2 is FQGNSA. The CDR3 totals 15 residues. V trimming: 5 bases; J trimming: 3 bases; junction bases outside the gene matches: 4. The CDR3 nucleotides read TGTGCCAGCAGCCATAGCGGGGGGGGGACAGATACGCAGTATTTT. Translated: CASSHSGGGTDTQYF. Complete variable domain (other parts from reference TRBV7-2 and TRBJ2-3): GAGVSQSPSNKVTEKGKDVELRCDPISGHTALYWYRQSLGQGLEFLIYFQGNSAPDKSGLPSDRFSAERTGGSVSTLTIQRTQQEDSAVYLCASSHSGGGTDTQYFGPGTRLTVL.

V usage is TRBV20-1 and J usage is TRBJ1-2; D possibly corresponds to TRBD1 (6 bases). The germline gives CDR1 DFQATT, CDR2 SNEGSKA (reference sequence). The CDR3 extends over 11 amino acids. Trimming removed 5 bases at V and 8 bases at J, with 12 bases between. The CDR3 sequence: CSAGTSRGYTF. The CDR3 region has the DNA TGCAGTGCTGGGACAAGTCGCGGCTACACCTTC.

The CDR3 loop reads CASSLLGTGDEAFF. In nucleotides, the CDR3 is TGCGCCAGCAGCCTCCTAGGGACAGGGGACGAAGCTTTCTTT. The chain recombines TRBV4-1 with TRBJ1-1, with 10 bases fitting TRBD1. The CDR3 loop spans 14 amino acids. Germline CDR1 reads MGHRA; CDR2 reads YSYEKL. V shed 4 bases, J shed 8 bases, and the junction held 7 bases outside the gene matches.

The chain carries TRBV7-2 and TRBJ2-1, with 12 bases lining up with TRBD2. The germline V gene has CDR1 SGHTA and CDR2 FQGNSA. V was clipped by 4 bases and J by 9 bases; unmatched bases: 7. CDR3 size: 15 residues. CDR3 sequence: CASSSWTSGVSEQFF. The DNA for the CDR3 is TGTGCCAGCAGCTCCTGGACTAGCGGGGTAAGTGAGCAGTTCTTC.